Below, one TCR beta chain is given with its context. Antigen: not known. Using immunoSEQ multiplex PCR, the repertoire was profiled, and TCRdb retains in-frame clones only, with some absent. The table has about 380,000 clones, about 96% seen once. CD8 memory cells included CD45RO+ cells plus CCR7-negative CD45RA+ TemRA cells. This sample stems from a study of shared clonotypes between healthy human individuals. Study information: CD8 memory received one plate per donor, CD8 naive two, CD4 memory three and CD4 naive three.

Study results and caveats: Non-shared clonotypes were found to have lower generation probabilities than the clonotypes that were shared by all four of the sorted-subset donors.

There are 18 residues in the CDR3. The V end was cut by 8 bases, the J end by 0 bases, with 26 bases between. Germline assignment: CDR1 MDHEN and CDR2 SYDVKM. Sequencing was performed on memory CD8+ T cells sorted from blood. Subset denoted: CD45RO+ cells pooled with CCR7-negative TemRA cells. This TCR came from a man between 25 and 39 years old in good health. The V and J genes are TRBV28 and TRBJ2-7; D assignment may be TRBD1 or TRBD2 (7 bases each). CDR3 sequence (DNA): TGTGCCAGCTCCTCCTTATGGGGGGGTCGGGACAGCTCCTACGAGCAGTACTTC. This translates into CASSSLWGGRDSSYEQYF.